The next 21 T cell receptor beta chains were all read from a single sample in a study of vaccination and CD4 T cells after COVID-19. An Oncomine TCR Beta short-read assay was used to sequence the DNA from cultured CD4+ T cells. TCRdb ran MiXCR on the PCR reads and lists one entry per CDR3 protein. The data show over 9,500 distinct CDR3 sequences, about 40% seen once. These receptors have no identified antigens. Documented treatment: approximately 11-day PBMC culture with coronavirus spike peptide pools or control peptides (ViraFEST assay). The sequencing input was CD4+ T cells from blood, cultured in vitro. Source of these receptors: a human donor who had recovered from COVID-19.

J is TRBJ1-2 and V is TRBV7-9, with TRBD1 as a possible D gene (5 bases). The CDR3 is made up of 13 amino acids. The germline V and J ends were trimmed by 1 base and 7 bases, with 10 bases remaining between them. CDR1 SEHNR and CDR2 FQNEAQ come from the germline V gene (reference sequence). The CDR3 DNA reads TGTGCCAGCAGCTTAGAAGGGCAGGGTGGCTACACCTTC. Its translation is CASSLEGQGGYTF.

This chain joins TRBV10-3 and TRBJ1-1; 11 bases match TRBD1. The CDR3 is 19 amino acids. Unmatched junction bases numbered 14, after V lost 4 bases and J lost 1 base. Germline loops: CDR1 ENHRY, CDR2 SYGVKD. The DNA of the CDR3 is TGTGCCATCAGTGCGAGACCCTTCGGACAGGGGGCACAGAACACTGAAGCTTTCTTT. Its translation: CAISARPFGQGAQNTEAFF.

The chain is built from TRBV20-1 and TRBJ1-6; 9 nucleotides match TRBD1. This CDR3 has 16 residues. V shed 0 bases, J shed 10 bases, and the junction held 10 bases outside the gene matches. Germline CDR1 and CDR2: DFQATT and SNEGSKA (reference sequence). CDR3 amino acids: CSARDVPGQGDSPLHF. The CDR3 DNA reads TGCAGTGCTAGAGATGTACCGGGACAGGGTGACTCACCCCTCCACTTT.

The V and J genes are TRBV24-1 and TRBJ2-1; TRBD1 matches at 7 bases. The V and J ends lost 3 bases and 9 bases, in that order; junction bases with no gene match: 10. The V gene's germline CDR1 is KGHDR and CDR2 SFDVKD. CDR3 length: 15 amino acids. The DNA for the CDR3 is TGTGCCACCAGTGATCCGACCCGAACAGGGGCTGAGCAGTTCTTC. This gives the protein CATSDPTRTGAEQFF.

The chain has TRBV9 and TRBJ1-6; TRBD1 might be the D (5 bases). The CDR3 has 14 residues. Germline CDR1 reads SGDLS; CDR2 reads YYNGEE. Trimming stripped 0 bases from V and 7 bases from J, with 8 bases between. The CDR3 region has the DNA TGTGCCAGCAGCGTAGAACAGGAGAATTCACCCCTCCACTTT. Translated: CASSVEQENSPLHF.

The chain has TRBV20-1 and TRBJ2-1; maybe TRBD1 (5 bases). Germline lookup yields CDR1 DFQATT and CDR2 SNEGSKA (reference sequence). V was trimmed by 6 bases and J by 5 bases, leaving 11 bases between them. This CDR3 spans 12 amino acids. The CDR3 sequence is CSAKTADNEQFF. The CDR3 region has the DNA TGCAGTGCGAAGACAGCCGACAATGAGCAGTTCTTC.

This clonotype was detected only a few times. This chain joins TRBV20-1 and TRBJ1-2; no clear D gene. CDR1 DFQATT and CDR2 SNEGSKA come from the germline V gene (reference sequence). The CDR3 loop spans 12 amino acids. V was trimmed by 1 base and J by 2 bases, leaving 5 bases between them. In nucleotides, the CDR3 is TGCAGTGCTAGAGGGGAAAACTATGGCTACACCTTC. Its protein is CSARGENYGYTF.

This clonotype was observed a few times. The genes are TRBV7-9 and TRBJ2-3; 8 bases line up with TRBD2. J was trimmed by 5 bases and V by 5 bases; bases with no gene match: 6. Germline V gene data show CDR1 as SEHNR and CDR2 as FQNEAQ (reference sequence). The CDR3 runs to 14 residues. The CDR3 coding sequence is TGTGCCAGCAGCCCAGGACTAGCTAGAGATACGCAGTATTTT. Amino acid sequence: CASSPGLARDTQYF.

The CDR3 DNA reads TGTGCCAGCAGCTTCAGCGGTCTCAGGGCACCCCTCCACTTT. Protein product: CASSFSGLRAPLHF. The chain employs TRBV7-9 and TRBJ1-6; weak D call: TRBD1 (5 bases). Per the germline V gene, CDR1 is SEHNR and CDR2 is FQNEAQ (reference sequence). The CDR3 extends over 14 amino acids. V was trimmed by 3 bases and J by 11 bases, leaving 14 bases between them.

The chain carries TRBV6-2 or TRBV6-3 and TRBJ2-2; D call uncertain. V gave up 5 bases and J gave up 2 bases, with 3 bases separating them. There are 12 residues in the CDR3. Germline CDR1 is MNHEY and CDR2 is SVGEGT. The CDR3 loop is CASSRNTGELFF. The CDR3 bases are TGTGCCAGCAGTAGAAACACCGGGGAGCTGTTTTTT.

This clonotype turned up a few times. The chain employs TRBV19 and TRBJ2-5; the match to TRBD2 covers 12 bases. Germline lookup yields CDR1 LNHDA and CDR2 SQIVND (reference sequence). The length of the CDR3 is 15 residues. V dropped 5 bases and J dropped 5; count of bases not matched to a gene: 6. The CDR3: CASSVPSGGAETQYF. For the CDR3, the DNA is TGTGCCAGTAGTGTCCCTAGCGGGGGGGCGGAGACCCAGTACTTC.

This chain joins TRBV2 and TRBJ1-3; D remains unclear. The CDR3 loop spans 14 amino acids. V dropped 6 bases and J dropped 0 bases, with 9 bases sitting between them. Per germline, CDR1 SNHLY and CDR2 FYNNEI. CDR3 in amino acids: CASRELHSGNTIYF. CDR3 in DNA: TGTGCCAGCAGAGAACTCCACTCTGGAAACACCATATATTTT.

This clonotype showed up just a few times. The chain is built from TRBV12-3 or TRBV12-4 and TRBJ1-1, with 9 bases that match TRBD1. The trim removed 4 bases at V and 5 bases at J, leaving 8 bases unmatched. This CDR3 contains 15 residues. CDR3: CASSSYRGRGTEAFF. CDR3 bases: TGTGCCAGCAGTTCCTACAGGGGGCGAGGTACTGAAGCTTTCTTT.

In its sample, this clonotype was seen a few times. The CDR3 DNA sequence: TGTGCCAGCAGTACAACAGGGAGGAACACTGAAGCTTTCTTT. Translating gives CASSTTGRNTEAFF. This rearrangement joins TRBV12-3 or TRBV12-4 to TRBJ1-1; TRBD1 is a possible D gene (6 bases). CDR3 length: 14 amino acids. Trimming took 5 bases from V and 1 from J, leaving 11 bases between them.

This clonotype was observed a few times. The V gene is TRBV19, the J gene TRBJ1-1; 10 bases align to TRBD1. In germline, CDR1 is LNHDA, CDR2 SQIVND (reference sequence). The junction had 3 bases not matched to a gene; V was cut back by 4 bases and J by 1 base. This CDR3 comprises 15 residues. CDR3 loop: CASSTTGGGNTEAFF. In nucleotides, the CDR3 is TGTGCCAGTAGTACGACAGGGGGCGGGAACACTGAAGCTTTCTTT.

The rearrangement joins TRBV20-1 to TRBJ1-1; tentatively, D is TRBD1 (6 bases). Germline loops: CDR1 DFQATT, CDR2 SNEGSKA (reference sequence). The V gene lost 5 bases and the J gene lost 0 bases, with 10 bases spanning the gap. The CDR3 is 13 amino acids. CDR3 DNA: TGCAGTGCTGACGAGGGGGTGAACACTGAAGCTTTCTTT. Its protein is CSADEGVNTEAFF.

The chain uses TRBV5-5 and TRBJ2-4, with 12 bases that match TRBD1. This CDR3 is 14 amino acids long. The germline V gene encodes CDR1 SGHKS and CDR2 YYEKEE (reference sequence). The junction had 9 bases not matched to a gene; V was cut back by 4 bases and J by 13 bases. CDR3 residues: CASSQGQGAWEQYF. Written as DNA, the CDR3 is TGTGCCAGCAGCCAGGGACAGGGGGCCTGGGAGCAGTACTTC.

This chain links TRBV25-1 with TRBJ2-3; tentative D call: TRBD2 (6 bases). V lost 8 bases and J lost 0, with 15 bases in between. Germline V CDR1 and CDR2: MGHDK, SYGVNS. CDR3 length: 15 residues. The CDR3: CASLSTSISTDTQYF. For the CDR3, the DNA is TGTGCCAGCCTAAGTACTAGCATTAGCACAGATACGCAGTATTTT.

This chain uses TRBV12-3 or TRBV12-4 with TRBJ1-2; D is uncertain. V gave up 3 bases and J gave up 7 bases, with 12 bases separating them. CDR3 length: 13 amino acids. The CDR3 DNA reads as TGTGCCAGCAGTTTGGGTAGGAGTTCTGGCTACACCTTC. Translating gives CASSLGRSSGYTF.

The chain carries TRBV6-2 or TRBV6-3 and TRBJ2-5, with D uncertain. This CDR3 spans 13 amino acids. Trimming took 2 bases from V and 5 from J, leaving 9 bases between them. Germline values: CDR1 MNHEY, CDR2 SVGEGT. The CDR3 is CASSYGTAETQYF. In DNA form, the CDR3 reads TGTGCCAGCAGTTACGGTACCGCGGAGACCCAGTACTTC.

This clonotype appeared a few times. This chain uses TRBV21-1 with TRBJ2-5; the DNA was not used to check the table's D call, TRBD1. TRBV21-1 is described as a pseudogene. The CDR3 is 14 amino acids. This chain's CDR3 is CASSKGRRDKTQYF. The CDR3 region has the DNA TGTGCCAGCAGCAAAGGGCGGAGGGACAAGACCCAGTACTTC.